This T cell receptor (beta chain) is from a study of blood T cell repertoires in COVID-19. The overall study: COVID-19 samples from acute and convalescent phases originated in the United States, Italy and Spain. In each case, the material was cDNA or gDNA derived from T cells, B-cell-depleted T cells, or PBMCs.

Germline loops: CDR1 LGHDT, CDR2 YNNKEL (reference sequence). This CDR3 spans 14 amino acids. V was clipped by 4 bases and J by 0 bases, with 10 bases between them. Under the authors' procedure: Amplification from reference gene primers served as the basis for estimated nucleated cell counts. Using immunoSEQ multiplex PCR, the repertoire was profiled, and TCRdb retains in-frame clones only, with some absent. V and J calls plus clone size are reproduced from that table; the DNA served to infer D and trimming. The table lists 200,000 or so clones, around 85% of them singletons, with 0.75% to 0.9% in the top ten.

The sequence derives from a woman in her 70s with acute or convalescent COVID-19. The sequenced sample was peripheral blood. The rearrangement uses TRBV3-1 (or the pseudogene TRBV3-2) and TRBJ2-7, with a tentative D call TRBD2 (7 bases). Here the CDR3 reads CASSRGGLSYEQYF. The CDR3 DNA follows: TGTGCCAGCAGCCGGGGGGGCCTCTCCTACGAGCAGTACTTC.